This entry lists 25 T cell receptor beta chains sequenced from one sample in a study of glioma-infiltrating T cells. Using RNA template, CDR3s of TCR alpha and beta were amplified with iRepertoire arm-PCR. TCRdb itself ran the multiplex PCR reads through MiXCR, one entry per CDR3 protein. Altogether a few hundred thousand distinct CDR3 sequences are present, roughly two fifths being singletons, with the ten largest covering around 12%. Sequences were obtained from glioma tissue, nonneoplastic brain tissue, or PBMCs (not recorded which). The source of these receptors is a human donor with low-grade glioma or glioblastoma, undergoing nonglioma brain surgery, or in good health (not recorded which).

The rearrangement uses TRBV28 and TRBJ2-1; 7 bases align to TRBD2. CDR1 and CDR2 (germline): MDHEN, SYDVKM. Unmatched junction bases numbered 11, after V lost 1 base and J lost 5 bases. CDR3 length equals 17 residues. The CDR3 nucleotides read TGTGCCAGCAGTTTATTGGTCCAGGGAGGGCCCAACAATGAGCAGTTCTTC. It encodes CASSLLVQGGPNNEQFF.

The chain carries TRBV20-1 and TRBJ2-7; 9 nucleotides agree with TRBD1. The CDR3 loop spans 13 amino acids. CDR1 DFQATT and CDR2 SNEGSKA come from the germline V gene (reference sequence). V gave up 8 bases and J gave up 4 bases; unmatched junction bases: 9. The CDR3 DNA reads TGCAGTACTTCCGGGACAGGGATTTACGAGCAGTACTTC. Its translation is CSTSGTGIYEQYF.

This clonotype is medium-sized. This rearrangement joins TRBV7-8 to TRBJ1-5, with D hard to call. From germline, CDR1 is SGHVS and CDR2 FQNEAQ. The length of the CDR3 is 13 residues. V was pared by 1 base and J by 5 bases, with 6 bases between. The CDR3 here is CASSLGEDQPQHF. In nucleotides, the CDR3 is TGTGCCAGCAGCTTAGGGGAGGATCAGCCCCAGCATTTT.

This clonotype is a singleton in its sample. A much bigger clone sits one base away, suggesting this may be a read error. This chain uses TRBV27 with TRBJ2-7; 8 bases align to TRBD1. The CDR3 is 11 residues long. Germline CDR1 and CDR2: MNHEY and SMNVEV (reference sequence). The CDR3 DNA reads as TGTGCCGGCAGTCATGGACAGGGTCAGTACTTC. The encoded protein is CAGSHGQGQYF.

The rearrangement uses TRBV7-9 and TRBJ2-1; 9 nucleotides match TRBD2. CDR3 length: 16 amino acids. Trimming took 5 bases from V and 3 from J; bases not matched to a gene: 8. Germline V gene sequence: CDR1 SEHNR, CDR2 FQNEAQ (reference sequence). CDR3 in amino acids: CASSPHSGSHYNEQFF. In nucleotides, the CDR3 is TGTGCCAGCAGCCCGCATAGCGGGAGCCACTACAATGAGCAGTTCTTC.

This clonotype was seen only a few times. The chain combines TRBV7-2 with TRBJ1-2, with D perhaps matching TRBD1 (6 bases). In germline, CDR1 is SGHTA, CDR2 FQGNSA. This CDR3 contains 16 residues. The V end was cut by 3 bases, the J end by 6 bases, with 20 bases between. The CDR3 nucleotides are TGTGCCAGCAGCTTGGTCGGGGGGGCATACTGGGATGGCTACACCTTC. Translated, it gives CASSLVGGAYWDGYTF.

On this clonotype itself: A read error is possible here, since a much larger clone lies one base away. V usage is TRBV6-1 and J usage is TRBJ2-1, with D tentatively TRBD2 (5 bases). CDR1 MNHNS and CDR2 SASEGT come from the germline V gene. V was pared by 6 bases and J by 10 bases, with 10 bases between. The CDR3 consists of 11 residues. The CDR3 DNA reads TGTGCCAGCAGGGCGGGTCCCGAGCAGTTCTTC. Protein: CASRAGPEQFF.

This sequence joins TRBV7-9 and TRBJ1-3, with TRBD1 as a possible D gene (6 bases). The germline V and J ends were trimmed by 2 bases and 1 base, with 9 bases remaining between them. The CDR3 is made up of 15 amino acids. Per germline, CDR1 SEHNR and CDR2 FQNEAQ (reference sequence). The chain's CDR3 is CASSLPGTSGNTIYF. CDR3 in DNA: TGTGCCAGCAGCTTACCTGGGACATCTGGAAACACCATATATTTT.

This clonotype was recorded at least ten times. The chain links TRBV20-1 to TRBJ2-5; tentative D call: TRBD2 (5 bases). The CDR3 is made up of 17 amino acids. Trimming took off 6 bases at V and 0 bases at J, with 23 bases between the two ends. Germline CDR1 and CDR2: DFQATT and SNEGSKA (reference sequence). The CDR3 spells CSAILGYSVEYQETQYF. The CDR3 DNA reads as TGCAGTGCCATCCTCGGGTATAGCGTAGAGTACCAAGAGACCCAGTACTTC.

This clonotype came up a few times. V and J are TRBV20-1 and TRBJ1-3; D unresolved. This CDR3 contains 16 residues. In germline, CDR1 is DFQATT, CDR2 SNEGSKA (reference sequence). The germline V and J ends were trimmed by 0 bases and 4 bases, with 16 bases remaining between them. CDR3 amino acids: CSARDSGYRAGNTIYF. In nucleotides, the CDR3 is TGCAGTGCTAGAGATAGCGGTTACCGGGCCGGAAACACCATATATTTT.

The chain is built from TRBV29-1 and TRBJ1-6; D perhaps matches TRBD1 (5 bases). Per the germline V gene, CDR1 is SQVTM and CDR2 is ANQGSEA. V was pared by 7 bases and J by 14 bases, with 21 bases between. CDR3 length: 13 amino acids. CDR3 DNA sequence: TGCAGCGCCTTGACAGCCCTTCCCTCATCCCTCCACTTT. Translated: CSALTALPSSLHF.

This chain uses TRBV20-1 with TRBJ2-3; the match to TRBD2 covers 11 bases. V trimming: 1 base; J trimming: 0 bases; junction bases outside the gene matches: 9. The CDR3 has 18 amino acids. Germline V lookup: CDR1 DFQATT, CDR2 SNEGSKA (reference sequence). The CDR3 here is CSARGFSGRAGSTDTQYF. The CDR3 coding sequence is TGCAGTGCTAGAGGTTTTAGCGGGAGGGCCGGTAGCACAGATACGCAGTATTTT.

The sample holds a few counts of this clonotype. The chain uses TRBV4-3 and TRBJ2-1; D remains ambiguous. The CDR3 extends over 14 amino acids. CDR1 and CDR2 from the germline V gene are LGHNA and YSLEER. Trimming removed 2 bases from V and 9 bases from J, with 14 bases in between. The DNA for the CDR3 is TGCGCCAGCAGCCAACCTTGGCCGTCAGGTGAGCAGTTCTTC. It translates to CASSQPWPSGEQFF.

As for this clonotype: This may arise from a read error, as a much more abundant clone is one base away. This chain joins TRBV6-2 or TRBV6-3 and TRBJ2-3; TRBD2 might be the D (6 bases). The germline V gene has CDR1 MNHEY and CDR2 SVGEGT. This CDR3 region has 14 residues. The CDR3 DNA reads TGTGCCGGCAGTTACCGGCGGGACACAGATACGCAGTATTTT. Translation: CAGSYRRDTDTQYF.

This clonotype occurred a few times. This sequence joins TRBV7-8 and TRBJ1-5, with D perhaps TRBD1 (5 bases). Germline V gene sequence: CDR1 SGHVS, CDR2 FQNEAQ. The V gene lost 8 bases and the J gene lost 3 bases, with 14 bases spanning the gap. The CDR3 has 14 amino acids. The CDR3 is CASRGIIPNQPQHF. The CDR3, as DNA: TGTGCCAGCCGGGGGATTATCCCCAATCAGCCCCAGCATTTT. Full variable domain (outside the CDR3, taken from reference TRBV7-8 and TRBJ1-5): GAGVSQSPRYKVAKRGQDVALRCDPISGHVSLFWYQQALGQGPEFLTYFQNEAQLDKSGLPSDRFFAERPEGSVSTLKIQRTQQEDSAVYLCASRGIIPNQPQHFGDGTRLSIL.

For the CDR3, the DNA is TGTGCCAGCACTCCAAGGACAGGGTATATTGAAAAACTGTTTTTT. Residues: CASTPRTGYIEKLFF. V usage is TRBV25-1 and J usage is TRBJ1-4; 8 nucleotides line up with TRBD1. The germline V gene encodes CDR1 MGHDK and CDR2 SYGVNS. V gave up 7 bases and J gave up 7 bases; unmatched junction bases: 11. This CDR3 contains 15 residues.

This clonotype was recorded at least ten times. The gene calls are TRBV28 and TRBJ1-1; the D is unclear. The V gene lost 3 bases and the J gene lost 7 bases, with 15 bases spanning the gap. There are 14 residues in the CDR3. Germline V gene sequence: CDR1 MDHEN, CDR2 SYDVKM. The CDR3 region is CASSFRAKRIEAFF. CDR3 DNA sequence: TGTGCCAGCAGTTTTCGCGCGAAGAGGATTGAAGCTTTCTTT. Full variable domain (outside the CDR3, taken from reference TRBV28 and TRBJ1-1): DVKVTQSSRYLVKRTGEKVFLECVQDMDHENMFWYRQDPGLGLRLIYFSYDVKMKEKGDIPEGYSVSREKKERFSLILESASTNQTSMYLCASSFRAKRIEAFFGQGTRLTVV.

The V gene is TRBV15, the J gene TRBJ1-5; the D gene is possibly TRBD1 (5 bases). V dropped 0 bases and J dropped 0 bases, with 18 bases sitting between them. The CDR3 extends over 19 amino acids. Germline V gene lookup returns CDR1 LNHNV and CDR2 YYDKDF (reference sequence). CDR3 nucleotide sequence: TGTGCCACCAGCAGAGATCAACTTGACAGCCTTTATAGCAATCAGCCCCAGCATTTT. Its protein is CATSRDQLDSLYSNQPQHF.

V usage is TRBV27 and J usage is TRBJ2-3; TRBD2 agrees at 10 bases. Trimming took 6 bases from V and 6 from J; bases not matched to a gene: 18. The CDR3 is made up of 18 amino acids. Germline assignment: CDR1 MNHEY and CDR2 SMNVEV (reference sequence). The CDR3 is CASRRTPGLALIGDTQYF. DNA of the CDR3: TGTGCCAGCAGGCGCACCCCGGGACTAGCGTTAATCGGGGATACGCAGTATTTT.

The chain links TRBV6-2 or TRBV6-3 to TRBJ2-1; a possible D gene is TRBD2 (7 bases). Deletions cut 0 bases from V and 3 bases from J, with 15 bases between. The CDR3 is made up of 17 amino acids. The germline V gene encodes CDR1 MNHEY and CDR2 SVGEGT. The CDR3 nucleotides are TGTGCCAGCAGTTACTCGCCGGGGAGGGGGGTCTACAATGAGCAGTTCTTC. This translates into CASSYSPGRGVYNEQFF.

The chain couples TRBV6-5 to TRBJ2-1; 8 nucleotides match TRBD1. Losses at the gene ends were 6 bases for V and 2 bases for J; bases not matched to a gene: 12. The germline V gene encodes CDR1 MNHEY and CDR2 SVGAGI. The CDR3 is 17 residues long. The CDR3 region has the DNA TGTGCCAGCAGCCGCACCCTGGGACAGGTCGCCTACAATGAGCAGTTCTTC. Translated: CASSRTLGQVAYNEQFF.

This clonotype has a count of ten or more. V usage is TRBV10-3 and J usage is TRBJ2-7, with D possibly being TRBD1 (5 bases). The germline CDR1 and CDR2 sequences are ENHRY and SYGVKD. The CDR3 runs 17 residues. V gave up 0 bases and J gave up 6 bases, with 21 bases separating them. The CDR3 here is CAISESLWGSPRGEQYF. Written as DNA, the CDR3 is TGTGCCATCAGTGAGTCGCTCTGGGGCTCCCCAAGAGGCGAGCAGTACTTC.

The V call is TRBV4-2, the J call TRBJ1-2, with a weak D call TRBD1 (5 bases). CDR3 length: 14 amino acids. Trimming stripped 6 bases from V and 3 bases from J, with 14 bases between. Per the germline V gene, CDR1 is LGHNA and CDR2 is YNFKEQ. The CDR3 nucleotides read TGTGCCAGCAGACAGGAACAGCTCTACTATGGCTACACCTTC. It specifies CASRQEQLYYGYTF.

Points on this clonotype: A read error may explain this, as a much larger clone is one base away. The chain joins TRBV28 to TRBJ2-1; TRBD1 or TRBD2 may be the D gene (5 bases each). Per the germline V gene, CDR1 is MDHEN and CDR2 is SYDVKM. The length of the CDR3 is 15 residues. Trimming took 6 bases from V and 9 from J, leaving 21 bases between them. The CDR3 spells CASSPPRDLRLEQFF. The CDR3 DNA is TGTGCCAGCAGCCCTCCTCGGGACCTTCGGCTTGAGCAGTTCTTC.

This rearrangement joins TRBV12-3 or TRBV12-4 to TRBJ2-3; tentatively, D is TRBD1 or TRBD2 (5 bases each). Trimming cost V 2 bases and J 3 bases, with 9 bases left between them. The CDR3 length is 14 residues. CDR3 coding DNA: TGTGCCAGCAGTTTAATGTGGGGGACAGATACGCAGTATTTT. It encodes CASSLMWGTDTQYF.